The 30 T cell receptor beta chains below were found in one sample sequenced in a study of technical replicates of blood from several donors. Repertoires were generated with immunoSEQ multiplex PCR, while TCRdb's copy carries only in-frame clones and drops some. The table records 55,000 to 75,000 clones, 91% of them present only once. Sequencing used PBMCs. The receptors stem from a human donor in good health. Some clones in this sample may be carry-over from other donors' samples.

This clone was picked up a small number of times. This chain joins TRBV6-1 and TRBJ2-1; D is perhaps TRBD2 (6 bases). Trimming removed 3 bases from V and 3 bases from J, with 15 bases in between. Germline CDR1 and CDR2: MNHNS and SASEGT. This CDR3 contains 16 residues. CDR3 nucleotides: TGTGCCAGCAGTGACGGCAGGGCGGGGATCTACAATGAGCAGTTCTTC. Translated: CASSDGRAGIYNEQFF.

The chain uses TRBV11-2 and TRBJ2-1; D may be TRBD2 (6 bases). The CDR3 spans 14 residues. The V and J ends lost 6 bases and 8 bases respectively, with 17 bases between them. Germline assignment: CDR1 SGHAT and CDR2 FQNNGV. In DNA, the CDR3 is TGTGCCAGCAGTTTCTCGCGGAGGGAAGATGAGCAGTTCTTC. Translation: CASSFSRREDEQFF.

The chain combines TRBV7-8 with TRBJ2-7; D might be TRBD2 (5 bases). Germline CDR1 and CDR2: SGHVS and FQNEAQ. V lost 5 bases and J lost 2, with 16 bases in between. The CDR3 consists of 15 residues. Written as DNA, the CDR3 is TGTGCCAGCAGCGCGGACTCATTCTTCCCCTACGAGCAGTACTTC. Its protein is CASSADSFFPYEQYF. Together with reference TRBV7-8 and TRBJ2-7, the CDR3 gives the full variable domain: GAGVSQSPRYKVAKRGQDVALRCDPISGHVSLFWYQQALGQGPEFLTYFQNEAQLDKSGLPSDRFFAERPEGSVSTLKIQRTQQEDSAVYLCASSADSFFPYEQYFGPGTRLTVT.

In DNA, the CDR3 is TGTGCCAGCTCCCGGGACAGGGAAAAACTGTTTTTT. It translates to CASSRDREKLFF. The chain couples TRBV18 to TRBJ1-4; 8 bases map to TRBD1. Germline assignment: CDR1 KGHSH and CDR2 LQKENI. The trim removed 6 bases at V and 8 bases at J, leaving 2 bases unmatched. This CDR3 comprises 12 residues.

This clone was recorded only once. CDR3 coding DNA: TGTGCCAGTAGTACTTCAGGGGGATCAAATCAGCCCCAGCATTTT. This translates into CASSTSGGSNQPQHF. V gene TRBV19 combines with J gene TRBJ1-5; 7 positions agree with TRBD1. V shed 4 bases and J 4 bases; nucleotides not matched to a gene: 7. The V gene's germline CDR1 is LNHDA and CDR2 SQIVND (reference sequence). This CDR3 has 15 amino acids.

The chain links TRBV7-3 to TRBJ2-1; a possible D gene is TRBD1 (6 bases). Between the trimmed V and J ends, which lost 5 bases and 5 bases, there was a span of 10 bases. This CDR3 region has 13 residues. Looked up from germline, CDR1 is SGHTA and CDR2 is FQGTGA. The CDR3 is CASSVGQNNEQFF. The CDR3 DNA follows: TGTGCCAGCAGCGTCGGACAGAACAATGAGCAGTTCTTC.

This chain joins TRBV5-1 and TRBJ2-1; D perhaps matches TRBD2 (7 bases). In germline, CDR1 is SGHRS, CDR2 YFSETQ. The germline V and J ends were trimmed by 3 bases and 6 bases, with 13 bases remaining between them. The CDR3 totals 14 residues. This chain's CDR3 is CASSWGGRGNEQFF. CDR3 bases: TGCGCCAGCAGCTGGGGGGGCCGGGGCAATGAGCAGTTCTTC.

The rearrangement uses TRBV30 and TRBJ2-7; D is unclear. The germline V gene encodes CDR1 GTSNPN and CDR2 SVGIG (reference sequence). Trimming removed 1 base at V and 6 bases at J, with 7 bases between. The CDR3 loop spans 11 amino acids. The CDR3 sequence is CAWSGRIEQYF. In DNA, the CDR3 is TGTGCCTGGAGTGGGCGGATCGAGCAGTACTTC. Drawing the rest from reference TRBV30 and TRBJ2-7, the complete variable domain is SQTIHQWPATLVQPVGSPLSLECTVEGTSNPNLYWYRQAAGRGLQLLFYSVGIGQISSEVPQNLSASRPQDRQFILSSKKLLLSDSGFYLCAWSGRIEQYFGPGTRLTVT.

The V gene is TRBV28, the J gene TRBJ1-5; 9 bases are shared with TRBD1. CDR3 length: 16 residues. Losses at the gene ends were 1 base for V and 6 bases for J; bases not matched to a gene: 7. The germline gives CDR1 MDHEN, CDR2 SYDVKM. The CDR3 here is CASSLYRGQQGQPQHF. CDR3 in DNA: TGTGCCAGCAGTTTATACAGGGGGCAGCAGGGTCAGCCCCAGCATTTT.

The CDR3 spells CASSLLESSGGRDTQYF. The CDR3 nucleotides read TGTGCCAGCTCCCTCCTTGAGTCAAGCGGGGGCCGAGATACGCAGTATTTT. The rearrangement uses TRBV18 and TRBJ2-3; 8 nucleotides match TRBD2. The germline gives CDR1 KGHSH, CDR2 LQKENI. The CDR3 is made up of 17 amino acids. V lost 6 bases and J lost 5; bases outside the gene matches: 16.

This clone appeared once. This chain joins TRBV21-1 and TRBJ1-5; TRBD1, as called in the table, went unchecked against the DNA. TRBV21-1 counts as a pseudogene. The CDR3 is made up of 19 amino acids. The CDR3 loop reads CASRRPGQGAIDSNQPQHF. The CDR3 DNA is TGTGCCAGCAGGCGTCCGGGACAGGGGGCTATTGATAGCAATCAGCCCCAGCATTTT.

The chain carries TRBV2 and TRBJ1-1; no firm D call. The length of the CDR3 is 16 residues. Germline assignment: CDR1 SNHLY and CDR2 FYNNEI. Between the trimmed V and J ends, which lost 3 bases and 1 base, there was a span of 15 bases. Written as DNA, the CDR3 is TGTGCCAGCAGTGACCCGGCGGGTCAACGGAACACTGAAGCTTTCTTT. This translates into CASSDPAGQRNTEAFF.

This CDR3 reads CASSQGGFSTIQETQYF. DNA of the CDR3: TGCGCCAGCAGCCAGGGTGGATTCAGCACGATCCAAGAGACCCAGTACTTC. This chain connects TRBV5-1 to TRBJ2-5; D perhaps matches TRBD1 (5 bases). This CDR3 has 17 residues. Per germline, CDR1 SGHRS and CDR2 YFSETQ. Trimming cost V 4 bases and J 1 base, with 20 bases left between them.

The rearrangement links TRBV19 to TRBJ2-7; the match to TRBD2 covers 8 bases. The germline CDR1 and CDR2 sequences are LNHDA and SQIVND (reference sequence). This CDR3 has 14 residues. The junction had 3 bases not matched to a gene; V was cut back by 3 bases and J by 2 bases. The CDR3 coding sequence is TGTGCCAGTAGTATCGGCGGGGGGCCCTACGAGCAGTACTTC. Translating gives CASSIGGGPYEQYF. Drawing the rest from reference TRBV19 and TRBJ2-7, the complete variable domain is DGGITQSPKYLFRKEGQNVTLSCEQNLNHDAMYWYRQDPGQGLRLIYYSQIVNDFQKGDIAEGYSVSREKKESFPLTVTSAQKNPTAFYLCASSIGGGPYEQYFGPGTRLTVT.

This clone was seen only once. The chain couples TRBV2 to TRBJ2-7, with D tentatively TRBD1 (5 bases). V was trimmed by 3 bases and J by 3 bases, leaving 6 bases between them. The germline gives CDR1 SNHLY, CDR2 FYNNEI. The CDR3 runs to 12 residues. The CDR3 nucleotides are TGTGCCAGCAGTGACCAGGGCTACGAGCAGTACTTC. Amino acids: CASSDQGYEQYF.

V usage is TRBV4-1 and J usage is TRBJ1-1, with D possibly matching TRBD1 (5 bases). Germline lookup yields CDR1 MGHRA and CDR2 YSYEKL. Trimming removed 4 bases at V and 1 base at J, with 16 bases between. CDR3 length: 16 amino acids. CDR3 sequence: CASSRLWGEGNTEAFF. For the CDR3, the DNA is TGCGCCAGCAGCCGCCTCTGGGGCGAAGGGAACACTGAAGCTTTCTTT.

This clone appeared once. The chain is built from TRBV6-4 and TRBJ2-2, with D unresolved. Trimming took off 2 bases at V and 8 bases at J, with 9 bases between the two ends. CDR3 length: 13 amino acids. Per the germline V gene, CDR1 is MRHNA and CDR2 is SNTAGT. The CDR3 sequence is CASSDRLSGELFF. The CDR3 DNA is TGTGCCAGCAGTGACCGGTTATCGGGGGAGCTGTTTTTT.

The chain combines TRBV18 with TRBJ2-5, with 12 bases fitting TRBD1. The V and J ends lost 5 bases and 5 bases, in that order; junction bases with no gene match: 9. From germline, CDR1 is KGHSH and CDR2 LQKENI. The CDR3 loop spans 16 amino acids. In DNA form, the CDR3 reads TGTGCCAGCTCAAGTTCCGGGACAGGGGGCTTCGAGACCCAGTACTTC. Its protein product is CASSSSGTGGFETQYF.

The V gene is TRBV2, the J gene TRBJ1-5; TRBD1 matches at 8 bases. The CDR3 has 15 amino acids. The germline V gene encodes CDR1 SNHLY and CDR2 FYNNEI. J gave up 0 bases and V 6 bases, and 4 bases lay outside the gene matches. DNA of the CDR3: TGTGCCAGCAGAGGGACAGGAAATAGCAATCAGCCCCAGCATTTT. Protein product: CASRGTGNSNQPQHF.

The table lists this clone with a count of one. The chain combines TRBV7-8 with TRBJ1-1; D possibly corresponds to TRBD1 (5 bases). Between the trimmed V and J ends, which lost 1 base and 0 bases, there was a span of 9 bases. The CDR3 covers 15 residues. Germline V lookup: CDR1 SGHVS, CDR2 FQNEAQ. This CDR3 is CASSLVGGMNTEAFF. In DNA form, the CDR3 reads TGTGCCAGCAGCTTAGTGGGGGGAATGAACACTGAAGCTTTCTTT. Full variable domain (outside the CDR3, taken from reference TRBV7-8 and TRBJ1-1): GAGVSQSPRYKVAKRGQDVALRCDPISGHVSLFWYQQALGQGPEFLTYFQNEAQLDKSGLPSDRFFAERPEGSVSTLKIQRTQQEDSAVYLCASSLVGGMNTEAFFGQGTRLTVV.

The chain uses TRBV6-5 and TRBJ2-1; 10 bases map to TRBD2. With 5 bases clipped from V and 5 bases from J, the junction kept 6 bases outside the gene matches. Germline V gene sequence: CDR1 MNHEY, CDR2 SVGAGI. This CDR3 comprises 15 residues. The DNA of the CDR3 is TGTGCCAGCAGTACCCCGGGACTAGCGAACAATGAGCAGTTCTTC. It yields the protein CASSTPGLANNEQFF.

This clone was counted once. The chain is built from TRBV7-6 and TRBJ2-5, with D possibly TRBD2 on 5 matching bases. Germline loops: CDR1 SGHVS, CDR2 FNYEAQ. V lost 2 bases, J lost 4 bases, and 11 bases lay in between. This CDR3 is built from 14 residues. The CDR3 DNA follows: TGTGCCAGCAGCTTACAAAGACTAATAGAGACCCAGTACTTC. This translates into CASSLQRLIETQYF.

The chain recombines TRBV7-8 with TRBJ1-1; no definite D call. Trimming cost V 2 bases and J 1 base, with 5 bases left between them. The CDR3 has 13 amino acids. CDR1 SGHVS and CDR2 FQNEAQ come from the germline V gene. CDR3 loop: CASSLPGNTEAFF. As DNA, the CDR3 is TGTGCCAGCAGCTTACCCGGGAACACTGAAGCTTTCTTT.

The chain uses TRBV7-9 and TRBJ2-3, with 7 bases lining up with TRBD1. From germline, CDR1 is SEHNR and CDR2 FQNEAQ (reference sequence). The V segment lost 1 base and the J segment 4 bases; nucleotides outside the gene matches: 2. The CDR3 spans 14 residues. CDR3 bases: TGTGCCAGCAGCTTAGGACAGGGCGCAGATACGCAGTATTTT. Amino acid sequence: CASSLGQGADTQYF.

This clone has more than one count but fewer than ten. The rearrangement joins TRBV10-3 to TRBJ1-1, with 11 bases matching TRBD1. This CDR3 is built from 13 residues. With V trimmed by 11 bases and J by 2 bases, 4 bases remained unmatched. Germline V CDR1 and CDR2: ENHRY, SYGVKD. CDR3 in amino acids: CALRTGGNTEAFF. The CDR3 DNA follows: TGTGCCCTGAGGACAGGGGGCAACACTGAAGCTTTCTTT.

The rearrangement uses TRBV4-2 and TRBJ1-2; 11 positions agree with TRBD1. This CDR3 is 14 amino acids long. Germline V lookup: CDR1 LGHNA, CDR2 YNFKEQ. The ends lost 4 bases at V and 5 bases at J; junction bases unmatched: 3. Here the CDR3 DNA reads TGTGCCAGCAGCCGCGGGACAGGGGGTTATGGCTACACCTTC. Protein product: CASSRGTGGYGYTF.

V is TRBV2 and J is TRBJ2-2, with a tentative D call TRBD1 (6 bases). The V end was cut by 5 bases, the J end by 6 bases, with 10 bases between. Germline V gene data show CDR1 as SNHLY and CDR2 as FYNNEI. The CDR3 has 13 residues. CDR3 DNA sequence: TGTGCCAGCAGTCCCAGGGGTGCCGGGGAGCTGTTTTTT. Encoded protein: CASSPRGAGELFF.

The chain couples TRBV19 to TRBJ1-3, with D unresolved. CDR3 length: 16 amino acids. V lost 1 base and J lost 3, with 13 bases in between. Germline V CDR1 and CDR2: LNHDA, SQIVND (reference sequence). CDR3 in amino acids: CASSIGGQTFGNTIYF. CDR3 sequence (DNA): TGTGCCAGTAGTATAGGAGGCCAGACTTTTGGAAACACCATATATTTT.

This clone was recorded once. CDR3 residues: CTSSQDPPRGGTSTDTQYF. CDR3 sequence (DNA): TGCACCAGCAGCCAAGACCCACCCCGGGGGGGGACTAGCACAGATACGCAGTATTTT. This chain connects TRBV1 to TRBJ2-3; the table's TRBD2 call for D was not verified on the DNA. TRBV1 is listed as a pseudogene. The CDR3 is 19 residues long.

The chain links TRBV5-1 to TRBJ2-5; the match to TRBD2 covers 8 bases. The CDR3 covers 16 residues. Trimming at V came to 1 base and at J to 5 bases, leaving 10 bases not matched to a gene. The germline gives CDR1 SGHRS, CDR2 YFSETQ. Here the CDR3 DNA reads TGCGCCAGCAGCTTGTTGATCGGGGGGGCTTCGGAGACCCAGTACTTC. Residues: CASSLLIGGASETQYF.